A selection of T cell receptor beta chains follows, all from one sample in a study of blood T cell repertoires in COVID-19. TCRdb's table, derived via immunoSEQ multiplex PCR, lists solely in-frame clones and lacks some. The profile shows more than 200,000 clones, 80% to 90% of them singletons. Material: peripheral blood. The source is a man older than 75 with acute or convalescent COVID-19. Each CDR3 is given without its conserved first and last residue. D genes are given only for firm matches. Only some rows state a clone size, as once, few, many or a class for expanded clones.

cdr3_aa v_call clone_size d_call j_call
ARDQGTGNTIY TRBV30 NA NA TRBJ1-3
AWSTEPSGANVLT TRBV30 NA NA TRBJ2-6
ASSEAARGGETQY TRBV2 NA NA TRBJ2-5
ASSSSGLGTDTQY TRBV5-1 NA TRBD2 TRBJ2-3
ASSMYWGESGYT TRBV6-6 NA NA TRBJ1-2
ASSLVGGVGYNEQF TRBV5-1 NA NA TRBJ2-1
ASSLGHTQETQY TRBV7-9 few NA TRBJ2-5
ASSQSRTSGSKYEQY TRBV3-1/TRBV3-2 few TRBD2 TRBJ2-7
ASSRRGRTEAF TRBV6-5 NA TRBD1 TRBJ1-1
ASSGQGATYTDTQY TRBV28 NA TRBD1 TRBJ2-3
ASSPAGGPGETQY TRBV6-5 NA TRBD2 TRBJ2-5
ASSQEGLIRGPLH TRBV3-1/TRBV3-2 NA NA TRBJ1-6
ASSTPGQGTDTQY TRBV19 NA TRBD1 TRBJ2-3
ASSLTASGATQY TRBV7-3 NA TRBD2 TRBJ2-3
ASSDRAKTLMGTEAF TRBV6-1 NA NA TRBJ1-1
ASSYIGGQETQY TRBV6-2/TRBV6-3 few NA TRBJ2-5
ASSFGRQGVLETQY TRBV11-2 NA TRBD1 TRBJ2-5
ASSLKGFGEGDYGYT TRBV5-1 NA NA TRBJ1-2
ASSLGVFGEKLF TRBV7-8 NA NA TRBJ1-4
ASRIIGTALNTEAF TRBV27 NA TRBD1 TRBJ1-1
ASSLHLGSAMNTEAF TRBV6-6 NA NA TRBJ1-1
ASSVGGNTGELF TRBV10-2 NA NA TRBJ2-2
ASSHRVGTEAF TRBV7-2 NA NA TRBJ1-1
ATLSISANTGELF TRBV19 NA NA TRBJ2-2
ASSQDFPRGLANTDTQY TRBV4-2 NA TRBD2 TRBJ2-3
AWNTQGGNQPQH TRBV30 NA TRBD1 TRBJ1-5
AWSSNWGQGDGAEKLF TRBV30 once TRBD1 TRBJ1-4
ASSESLALYNEQF TRBV2 NA NA TRBJ2-1
ASRRTGDNQPQH TRBV2 NA TRBD1 TRBJ1-5
AWSMPWGRTTYEQY TRBV30 NA NA TRBJ2-7
ASSDLNSPLH TRBV25-1 NA NA TRBJ1-6
ASSHHRTGNNQPQH TRBV18 few TRBD1 TRBJ1-5
ASSQDPGNYGYT TRBV4-1 NA NA TRBJ1-2
ASSGLADSTDTQY TRBV18 NA TRBD2 TRBJ2-3